These 23 T cell receptor beta chains were sequenced from one sample in a study of vaccination and CD4 T cells after COVID-19. An Oncomine TCR Beta short-read assay was used to sequence the DNA from cultured CD4+ T cells. TCRdb fed the PCR reads into MiXCR, producing one record per CDR3 protein. The data contain around 21,000 distinct CDR3 sequences, over 40% of them singletons. No antigen has been identified for these receptors. The treatment here: approximately 9-day PBMC culture with coronavirus spike peptide pools or control peptides (ViraFEST assay). The starting material was CD4+ T cells from blood, cultured in vitro, obtained after SARS-CoV-2 vaccination. These receptors were collected from a human donor who had recovered from COVID-19.

This clonotype was seen only a few times. The chain employs TRBV7-2 and TRBJ1-2; 11 nucleotides align to TRBD1. V dropped 3 bases and J dropped 6; count of bases not matched to a gene: 15. The CDR3 has 18 residues. Germline V gene data show CDR1 as SGHTA and CDR2 as FQGNSA. The CDR3 nucleotides are TGTGCCAGCAGCTTTCCATTACTGCGGACAGGGGGCTCCAATGGCTACACCTTC. Translation gives CASSFPLLRTGGSNGYTF.

The chain is built from TRBV6-2 or TRBV6-3 and TRBJ1-5, with a possible D match to TRBD1 (6 bases). Trimming pared 6 bases from V and 0 bases from J, leaving 9 bases between. Per germline, CDR1 MNHEY and CDR2 SVGEGT. The CDR3 has 14 residues. The CDR3 region has the DNA TGTGCCAGCAGCGACAGGCTTAGCAATCAGCCCCAGCATTTT. Its translation: CASSDRLSNQPQHF.

This chain uses TRBV14 with TRBJ1-2, with a weak D call TRBD1 (5 bases). V was cut by 0 bases and J by 8 bases, with 16 bases left in between. CDR1 and CDR2 (germline): SGHDN, FVKESK. This CDR3 is built from 15 residues. CDR3 in DNA: TGTGCCAGCAGCCAAGATGTAGGCAGGGTCGTGGGCTACACCTTC. Protein product: CASSQDVGRVVGYTF.

This clonotype showed up just a few times. The chain carries TRBV20-1 and TRBJ1-2, with a possible D match to TRBD1 (6 bases). The CDR3 has 13 residues. V lost 4 bases and J 7 bases, leaving 16 bases between the germline ends. Germline-derived CDR1 and CDR2 are DFQATT and SNEGSKA (reference sequence). The CDR3 reads CSAKSGGGAGYTF. The CDR3 nucleotides are TGCAGTGCTAAGAGCGGCGGGGGCGCTGGCTACACCTTC.

This clonotype was seen only once. This chain joins TRBV11-2 and TRBJ2-3; D is unresolved. The CDR3 has 13 residues. V was trimmed by 5 bases and J by 6 bases, leaving 12 bases between them. Germline CDR1 SGHAT, CDR2 FQNNGV. CDR3 protein: CASSPIAVDTQYF. The CDR3, as DNA: TGTGCCAGCAGCCCCATAGCAGTGGATACGCAGTATTTT. Full variable domain (rest looked up from reference TRBV11-2 and TRBJ2-3): EAGVAQSPRYKIIEKRQSVAFWCNPISGHATLYWYQQILGQGPKLLIQFQNNGVVDDSQLPKDRFSAERLKGVDSTLKIQPAKLEDSAVYLCASSPIAVDTQYFGPGTRLTVL.

V is TRBV7-2 and J is TRBJ2-1; D perhaps matches TRBD2 (6 bases). This CDR3 contains 15 residues. Germline lookup yields CDR1 SGHTA and CDR2 FQGNSA. Trimming left V 4 bases short and J 5 bases short, with 15 bases between. In DNA, the CDR3 is TGTGCCAGCAGCTCCTCGTGGGGGGTCCACAATGAGCAGTTCTTC. Translating it yields CASSSSWGVHNEQFF.

This clonotype was detected only a few times. The V and J genes are TRBV20-1 and TRBJ2-7; D is perhaps TRBD1 (5 bases). With 5 bases removed from V and 2 bases from J, the gap between germline ends came to 16 bases. The CDR3 sequence is 14 residues long. The germline V gene has CDR1 DFQATT and CDR2 SNEGSKA (reference sequence). The CDR3 spells CSAGPQGPTYEQYF. CDR3 DNA sequence: TGCAGTGCTGGGCCGCAGGGCCCGACCTACGAGCAGTACTTC.

This rearrangement joins TRBV21-1 to TRBJ2-7. TRBV21-1 is annotated as a pseudogene. The CDR3 covers 12 residues. CDR3 loop: CASSQSSYEQYF. The CDR3 DNA reads TGTGCCAGCAGCCAGAGCTCCTACGAGCAGTACTTC.

This chain links TRBV19 with TRBJ1-1, with 8 bases that match TRBD1. In germline, CDR1 is LNHDA, CDR2 SQIVND (reference sequence). Germline trimming cut 4 bases from V and 3 bases from J; bases unmatched to any gene: 1. CDR3 length: 13 amino acids. Here the CDR3 reads CASSTTGDTEAFF. Here the CDR3 DNA reads TGTGCCAGTAGTACGACAGGGGACACTGAAGCTTTCTTT.

The CDR3 DNA follows: TGTGCCAGCAGCTTTATTAACCCGGGACTAGGCAACAATGAGCAGTTCTTC. Translation gives CASSFINPGLGNNEQFF. This chain joins TRBV5-4 and TRBJ2-1, with 8 bases identical to TRBD2. V lost 2 bases to trimming and J lost 5 bases; unmatched junction nucleotides: 12. CDR1 SGHNT and CDR2 YYREEE come from the germline V gene (reference sequence). The CDR3 contains 17 residues. Filled out from reference TRBV5-4 and TRBJ2-1, the complete variable domain reads ETGVTQSPTHLIKTRGQQVTLRCSSQSGHNTVSWYQQALGQGPQFIFQYYREEENGRGNFPPRFSGLQFPNYSSELNVNALELDDSALYLCASSFINPGLGNNEQFFGPGTRLTVL.

This clonotype has more than one count but fewer than ten. The CDR3 protein is CASSYSSGRAYEQYF. The DNA for the CDR3 is TGTGCCAGCAGCTACTCTAGCGGGAGGGCCTACGAGCAGTACTTC. This chain connects TRBV7-2 to TRBJ2-7, with 12 bases identical to TRBD2. The CDR3 has 15 residues. Germline lookup yields CDR1 SGHTA and CDR2 FQGNSA. The V gene end was trimmed by 4 bases and the J gene end by 2 bases; junction bases not matched to a gene: 3. Complete variable domain (other parts from reference TRBV7-2 and TRBJ2-7): GAGVSQSPSNKVTEKGKDVELRCDPISGHTALYWYRQSLGQGLEFLIYFQGNSAPDKSGLPSDRFSAERTGGSVSTLTIQRTQQEDSAVYLCASSYSSGRAYEQYFGPGTRLTVT.

This clonotype came up a few times. The V call is TRBV6-5, the J call TRBJ2-2; the match to TRBD2 covers 12 bases. Losses at the gene ends were 0 bases for V and 6 bases for J; bases not matched to a gene: 5. CDR1 and CDR2 from the germline V gene are MNHEY and SVGAGI. CDR3 length equals 17 residues. The CDR3 region is CASSYSPSGRGAGELFF. DNA for the CDR3: TGTGCCAGCAGTTACTCCCCTAGCGGGAGGGGGGCCGGGGAGCTGTTTTTT.

The chain links TRBV15 to TRBJ2-7, with 8 bases aligning to TRBD1. The CDR3 length is 16 residues. Germline CDR1 LNHNV, CDR2 YYDKDF (reference sequence). With V trimmed by 3 bases and J by 2 bases, 9 bases remained unmatched. Here the CDR3 reads CATSRGRQGKAYEQYF. As DNA, the CDR3 is TGTGCCACCAGCAGGGGCCGACAGGGGAAGGCCTACGAGCAGTACTTC.

The chain is built from TRBV6-1 and TRBJ1-1, with TRBD1 identical over 7 bases. The CDR3 loop spans 13 amino acids. V shed 5 bases, J shed 8 bases, and the junction held 8 bases outside the gene matches. Germline values: CDR1 MNHNS, CDR2 SASEGT. The CDR3 loop is CASSPRPTGEAFF. CDR3 bases: TGTGCCAGCAGTCCCCGTCCGACAGGGGAAGCTTTCTTT.

The gene calls are TRBV20-1 and TRBJ2-1; 9 bases line up with TRBD2. Trimming cost V 3 bases and J 6 bases; bases outside gene matches: 3. The CDR3 loop spans 13 amino acids. From germline, CDR1 is DFQATT and CDR2 SNEGSKA (reference sequence). The DNA for the CDR3 is TGCAGTGCTAGGATAGCGGGAGTCAATGAGCAGTTCTTC. Residues: CSARIAGVNEQFF.

The rearrangement uses TRBV20-1 and TRBJ2-3, with 7 bases matching TRBD2. The germline V gene has CDR1 DFQATT and CDR2 SNEGSKA (reference sequence). This CDR3 is 16 amino acids long. The ends lost 4 bases at V and 2 bases at J; junction bases unmatched: 12. CDR3 sequence reads: CSATLIAAGDTDTQYF. CDR3 in DNA: TGCAGTGCTACCCTGATCGCGGCGGGGGACACAGATACGCAGTATTTT.

In its sample, this clonotype was seen a few times. The chain recombines TRBV7-2 with TRBJ2-7; TRBD2 matches 11 bases. Trimming at V came to 0 bases and at J to 3 bases, leaving 7 bases not matched to a gene. The CDR3 sequence is 17 residues long. Per germline, CDR1 SGHTA and CDR2 FQGNSA. For the CDR3, the DNA is TGTGCCAGCAGCTTAGCGGGGTCTAGCGGGGGGCTCTACGAGCAGTACTTC. Translation: CASSLAGSSGGLYEQYF.

The rearrangement links TRBV19 to TRBJ1-5; D may be TRBD1 (6 bases). Trimming pared 7 bases from V and 5 bases from J, leaving 15 bases between. CDR3 length: 14 residues. The germline gives CDR1 LNHDA, CDR2 SQIVND (reference sequence). CDR3 protein: CASTLRQDYQPQHF. The DNA for the CDR3 is TGTGCCAGTACTCTGAGACAGGATTATCAGCCCCAGCATTTT.

V gene TRBV7-2 combines with J gene TRBJ2-7, with TRBD1 matching 8 bases. Germline-derived CDR1 and CDR2 are SGHTA and FQGNSA. Germline trimming cut 2 bases from V and 2 bases from J; bases unmatched to any gene: 2. This CDR3 is built from 14 residues. The CDR3 here is CASSLRDRTYEQYF. CDR3 nucleotide sequence: TGTGCCAGCAGCTTAAGGGACAGGACCTACGAGCAGTACTTC. The whole variable domain, remainder taken from reference TRBV7-2 and TRBJ2-7, is GAGVSQSPSNKVTEKGKDVELRCDPISGHTALYWYRQSLGQGLEFLIYFQGNSAPDKSGLPSDRFSAERTGGSVSTLTIQRTQQEDSAVYLCASSLRDRTYEQYFGPGTRLTVT.

This clonotype was recorded once. The gene calls are TRBV7-2 and TRBJ2-1; D call uncertain. The CDR3 totals 12 residues. CDR1 and CDR2 (germline): SGHTA, FQGNSA. V was pared by 4 bases and J by 10 bases, with 11 bases between. The CDR3 region is CASSSPAAEQFF. The CDR3 DNA follows: TGTGCCAGCAGCTCCCCTGCCGCCGAGCAGTTCTTC. Drawing the rest from reference TRBV7-2 and TRBJ2-1, the complete variable domain is GAGVSQSPSNKVTEKGKDVELRCDPISGHTALYWYRQSLGQGLEFLIYFQGNSAPDKSGLPSDRFSAERTGGSVSTLTIQRTQQEDSAVYLCASSSPAAEQFFGPGTRLTVL.

This clonotype was recorded a few times. The chain carries TRBV7-2 and TRBJ1-1; 9 bases are a match to TRBD1. The V segment lost 3 bases and the J segment 1 base; nucleotides outside the gene matches: 6. The length of the CDR3 is 16 residues. Germline assignment: CDR1 SGHTA and CDR2 FQGNSA. CDR3 coding DNA: TGTGCCAGCAGCTTCAGCCTGGGACAGGGGAACACTGAAGCTTTCTTT. Protein sequence: CASSFSLGQGNTEAFF.

The chain uses TRBV7-8 and TRBJ1-1; maybe TRBD1 (5 bases). CDR1 is SGHVS, CDR2 FQNEAQ, per germline. The CDR3 has 14 amino acids. Deletions cut 6 bases from V and 7 bases from J, with 18 bases between. Written as DNA, the CDR3 is TGTGCCAGCAGTCCCGCGGGGGGTAAGAATGAAGCTTTCTTT. Residues: CASSPAGGKNEAFF.

The chain has TRBV11-3 and TRBJ1-2; no definite D call. CDR3 length equals 12 residues. The germline gives CDR1 SGHNT, CDR2 YENEEA. V was clipped by 5 bases and J by 4 bases, with 8 bases between them. The CDR3 nucleotides are TGTGCCAGCAGCCGCGGTCCCTATGGCTACACCTTC. Its translation: CASSRGPYGYTF.